These 31 T cell receptor beta chains originate from one sample sequenced in a study of blood T cell repertoires in COVID-19. TCRdb's copy holds only in-frame clones and misses some; the assay was immunoSEQ multiplex PCR. The sample shows more than 350,000 clones, over 75% of them seen only once. The sample consisted of PBMCs or T cells enriched from blood (not recorded which). These receptor sequences come from a man younger than 35 who had recovered from COVID-19.

This clone has only one observation. The CDR3 sequence is CAWSGRGYTQYF. As DNA, the CDR3 is TGTGCCTGGAGTGGGAGGGGTTATACGCAGTATTTT. This chain uses TRBV30 with TRBJ2-3, with D possibly being TRBD2 (6 bases). There are 12 residues in the CDR3. V lost 1 base, J lost 7 bases, and 9 bases lay in between. CDR1 is GTSNPN and CDR2 is SVGIG in the germline V gene (reference sequence). Variable domain in full (rest from reference TRBV30 and TRBJ2-3): SQTIHQWPATLVQPVGSPLSLECTVEGTSNPNLYWYRQAAGRGLQLLFYSVGIGQISSEVPQNLSASRPQDRQFILSSKKLLLSDSGFYLCAWSGRGYTQYFGPGTRLTVL.

V and J are TRBV7-9 and TRBJ2-3; no clear D. The CDR3 covers 13 residues. Germline lookup yields CDR1 SEHNR and CDR2 FQNEAQ (reference sequence). Trimming cost V 1 base and J 4 bases, with 6 bases left between them. The CDR3: CASSLVGSDTQYF. CDR3 in DNA: TGTGCCAGCAGCTTAGTCGGGTCAGATACGCAGTATTTT. The full variable domain, with the rest looked up from reference TRBV7-9 and TRBJ2-3, is DTGVSQNPRHKITKRGQNVTFRCDPISEHNRLYWYRQTLGQGPEFLTYFQNEAQLEKSRLLSDRFSAERPKGSFSTLEIQRTEQGDSAMYLCASSLVGSDTQYFGPGTRLTVL.

This chain links TRBV7-2 with TRBJ1-2; possibly TRBD1 for D (5 bases). Germline CDR1 reads SGHTA; CDR2 reads FQGNSA. This CDR3 spans 12 amino acids. V gave up 3 bases and J gave up 8 bases, with 10 bases separating them. This CDR3 reads CASSLDIGGYTF. CDR3 nucleotide sequence: TGTGCCAGCAGCTTGGACATCGGGGGCTACACCTTC. Full variable domain (outside the CDR3, taken from reference TRBV7-2 and TRBJ1-2): GAGVSQSPSNKVTEKGKDVELRCDPISGHTALYWYRQSLGQGLEFLIYFQGNSAPDKSGLPSDRFSAERTGGSVSTLTIQRTQQEDSAVYLCASSLDIGGYTFGSGTRLTVV.

J is TRBJ2-5 and V is TRBV19; D possibly corresponds to TRBD2 (5 bases). CDR3 length: 16 amino acids. With 5 bases removed from V and 2 bases from J, the gap between germline ends came to 18 bases. CDR1 LNHDA and CDR2 SQIVND come from the germline V gene (reference sequence). The CDR3 DNA is TGTGCCAGTAGTGCGACCACCTCCCCGGGACAAGAGACCCAGTACTTC. The encoded protein is CASSATTSPGQETQYF.

In DNA form, the CDR3 reads TGTGCCAGCAGTTCTGCGGACAGGGGGCTGTTTTTT. Translation: CASSSADRGLFF. The chain is built from TRBV6-5 and TRBJ1-4, with 10 bases lining up with TRBD1. Trimming cost V 4 bases and J 14 bases; bases outside gene matches: 4. CDR1 MNHEY and CDR2 SVGAGI come from the germline V gene. The CDR3 has 12 amino acids.

This rearrangement joins TRBV5-1 to TRBJ2-2; D might be TRBD2 (6 bases). V was pared by 0 bases and J by 2 bases, with 11 bases between. CDR1 and CDR2 from the germline V gene are SGHRS and YFSETQ. The CDR3 runs to 16 residues. DNA of the CDR3: TGCGCCAGCAGCTTGGTTGCGGGATATAACACCGGGGAGCTGTTTTTT. Translation: CASSLVAGYNTGELFF.

The J gene is TRBJ2-1, the V gene TRBV24-1; 8 bases align to TRBD2. The CDR3 has 13 amino acids. Losses at the gene ends were 9 bases for V and 6 bases for J; bases not matched to a gene: 6. The germline CDR1 and CDR2 sequences are KGHDR and SFDVKD. DNA for the CDR3: TGTGCCACCGTCGGGGGGGGACGCAATGAGCAGTTCTTC. This sequence encodes CATVGGGRNEQFF.

The chain has TRBV28 and TRBJ2-7, with D tentatively TRBD2 (6 bases). This CDR3 is 14 amino acids long. Germline V gene sequence: CDR1 MDHEN, CDR2 SYDVKM. Deletions cut 6 bases from V and 5 bases from J, with 17 bases between. CDR3: CASSTPTREDEQYF. The CDR3 DNA reads TGTGCCAGCAGCACCCCGACAAGGGAGGACGAGCAGTACTTC.

This chain joins TRBV5-6 and TRBJ2-7; 8 nucleotides align to TRBD1. The CDR3 length is 14 residues. Germline V gene data show CDR1 as SGHDT and CDR2 as YYEEEE. Trimming removed 2 bases from V and 4 bases from J; junction bases left unmatched: 5. DNA of the CDR3: TGTGCCAGCAGCTTTGGACAGGGTTTTTACGAGCAGTACTTC. Protein: CASSFGQGFYEQYF. The full variable domain, in which reference TRBV5-6 and TRBJ2-7 provide the parts outside the CDR3, is DAGVTQSPTHLIKTRGQQVTLRCSPKSGHDTVSWYQQALGQGPQFIFQYYEEEERQRGNFPDRFSGHQFPNYSSELNVNALLLGDSALYLCASSFGQGFYEQYFGPGTRLTVT.

V gene TRBV7-8 combines with J gene TRBJ2-2, with D hard to call. CDR1 and CDR2 (germline): SGHVS, FQNEAQ. V was cut by 8 bases and J by 5 bases, with 18 bases left in between. The CDR3 covers 15 residues. The CDR3 DNA is TGTGCCAGCGAGTTTTTTTCCCGCGAAACCGGGGAGCTGTTTTTT. It yields the protein CASEFFSRETGELFF.

The chain recombines TRBV5-1 with TRBJ1-4; 7 nucleotides align to TRBD1. CDR1 and CDR2 (germline): SGHRS, YFSETQ. This CDR3 contains 17 residues. The junction had 15 bases not matched to a gene; V was cut back by 6 bases and J by 4 bases. Here the CDR3 reads CASNPGQWAANNEKLFF. DNA for the CDR3: TGCGCCAGCAACCCGGGACAGTGGGCGGCCAATAATGAAAAACTGTTTTTT.

This sequence joins TRBV10-2 and TRBJ2-3, with TRBD2 identical over 8 bases. The CDR3 runs to 14 residues. The V gene's germline CDR1 is WSHSY and CDR2 SAAADI. The J segment lost 2 bases and the V segment lost 4 bases, leaving 2 bases of the junction unmatched. Here the CDR3 reads CASSVAGSTDTQYF. As DNA, the CDR3 is TGCGCCAGCAGTGTAGCGGGGTCCACAGATACGCAGTATTTT.

The gene calls are TRBV3-1 (or the pseudogene TRBV3-2) and TRBJ2-3, with 10 bases identical to TRBD1. The length of the CDR3 is 15 residues. From germline, CDR1 is LGHDT and CDR2 YNNKEL (reference sequence). With 4 bases clipped from V and 4 bases from J, the junction kept 5 bases outside the gene matches. The CDR3 bases are TGTGCCAGCAGCCTTGGGGGGACAGGGGCAGATACGCAGTATTTT. Translation gives CASSLGGTGADTQYF.

The J gene is TRBJ2-5, the V gene TRBV5-6; tentatively, D is TRBD2 (6 bases). V shed 3 bases and J shed 4 bases, with 13 bases lying between them. Germline V gene data show CDR1 as SGHDT and CDR2 as YYEEEE. The CDR3 loop spans 14 amino acids. The CDR3, as DNA: TGTGCCAGCAGCTGGGGGGTACGGGGAGAGACCCAGTACTTC. Protein: CASSWGVRGETQYF.

The CDR3 DNA follows: TGCGCCAGCAGCTTCGGGACAGGGGGACCGTACAATGAGCAGTTCTTC. Translation gives CASSFGTGGPYNEQFF. The V and J genes are TRBV5-1 and TRBJ2-1; TRBD1 agrees at 11 bases. The CDR3 contains 16 residues. V lost 2 bases and J lost 4; bases outside the gene matches: 5. CDR1 SGHRS and CDR2 YFSETQ come from the germline V gene.

The sample holds a few counts of this clone. J is TRBJ2-2 and V is TRBV24-1; 7 positions agree with TRBD1. The CDR3 runs to 14 residues. Germline V lookup: CDR1 KGHDR, CDR2 SFDVKD. With 7 bases clipped from V and 6 bases from J, the junction kept 7 bases outside the gene matches. This CDR3 is CATSGTAWPGELFF. In nucleotides, the CDR3 is TGTGCCACCAGCGGGACAGCCTGGCCCGGGGAGCTGTTTTTT.

CDR3 amino acids: CASSVQGTYGYTF. CDR3 sequence (DNA): TGTGCCAGTAGTGTACAGGGGACCTATGGCTACACCTTC. This chain connects TRBV19 to TRBJ1-2; 7 nucleotides match TRBD1. The length of the CDR3 is 13 residues. The germline V gene encodes CDR1 LNHDA and CDR2 SQIVND (reference sequence). Trimming at V came to 5 bases and at J to 4 bases, leaving 4 bases not matched to a gene.

This clone was picked up one time. The rearrangement links TRBV5-1 to TRBJ1-1, with 7 bases lining up with TRBD1. V lost 5 bases, J lost 4 bases, and 5 bases stayed unmatched. The CDR3 totals 13 residues. Germline CDR1 is SGHRS and CDR2 is YFSETQ. CDR3 in amino acids: CASRMRDSTEAFF. Written as DNA, the CDR3 is TGCGCCAGCAGGATGAGGGACAGCACTGAAGCTTTCTTT.

This clone came up once. V gene TRBV5-1 combines with J gene TRBJ2-1; D is uncertain. V lost 1 base to trimming and J lost 8 bases, with 16 bases between them. CDR3 size: 15 residues. Per germline, CDR1 SGHRS and CDR2 YFSETQ. CDR3 bases: TGCGCCAGCAGCTTGTACCGCTTGACCGAGGATGAGCAGTTCTTC. Protein sequence: CASSLYRLTEDEQFF.

This chain links TRBV19 with TRBJ2-1, with 12 bases lining up with TRBD2. The CDR3 sequence is 17 residues long. Germline V gives CDR1 LNHDA, CDR2 SQIVND (reference sequence). The V segment lost 0 bases and the J segment 4 bases; nucleotides outside the gene matches: 4. The CDR3, as DNA: TGTGCCAGTAGTATAGATTCCGGGACTAGCGGGTACAATGAGCAGTTCTTC. It is translated as CASSIDSGTSGYNEQFF.

V gene TRBV28 combines with J gene TRBJ1-3, with 10 nucleotides matching TRBD1. The CDR3 has 15 amino acids. The trim removed 7 bases at V and 5 bases at J, leaving 8 bases unmatched. The germline V gene has CDR1 MDHEN and CDR2 SYDVKM. This chain's CDR3 is CASNLGDRGRNTIYF. CDR3 nucleotide sequence: TGTGCCAGCAACCTAGGGGACAGGGGTCGAAACACCATATATTTT. Full variable domain (remainder filled in from reference TRBV28 and TRBJ1-3): DVKVTQSSRYLVKRTGEKVFLECVQDMDHENMFWYRQDPGLGLRLIYFSYDVKMKEKGDIPEGYSVSREKKERFSLILESASTNQTSMYLCASNLGDRGRNTIYFGEGSWLTVV.

A remark on this clone: Other DNA sequences from this sample encode an identical CDR3 as well. This sequence joins TRBV11-2 and TRBJ2-3; D call uncertain. The CDR3 is 16 residues long. Germline CDR1 and CDR2: SGHAT and FQNNGV. Trimming shortened V by 1 base and J by 2 bases, and 13 bases separated the two germline ends. CDR3: CASSLVAGASTDTQYF. DNA of the CDR3: TGTGCCAGCAGCTTAGTGGCAGGCGCCTCCACAGATACGCAGTATTTT.

This clone came up once. J is TRBJ1-5 and V is TRBV6-5, with D unresolved. Trimming cost V 0 bases and J 6 bases, with 9 bases left between them. CDR3 length: 14 residues. Germline V gene data show CDR1 as MNHEY and CDR2 as SVGAGI. CDR3 nucleotide sequence: TGTGCCAGCAGTTACTCAGCGGGAGGTCAGCCCCAGCATTTT. It encodes CASSYSAGGQPQHF.

The rearrangement joins TRBV28 to TRBJ1-2; a possible D gene is TRBD1 (5 bases). V gave up 4 bases and J gave up 8 bases, with 11 bases separating them. Per the germline V gene, CDR1 is MDHEN and CDR2 is SYDVKM. The CDR3 loop spans 12 amino acids. The CDR3 coding sequence is TGTGCCAGCAGTTCCCCAGGGCAGGGCTACACCTTC. Its protein is CASSSPGQGYTF.

V gene TRBV11-3 combines with J gene TRBJ2-3, with a weak D call TRBD1 (6 bases). Trimming left V 5 bases short and J 2 bases short, with 11 bases between. The CDR3 is 14 residues long. Germline loops: CDR1 SGHNT, CDR2 YENEEA. The CDR3, as DNA: TGTGCCAGCAGCCTGGGGGCCAACACAGATACGCAGTATTTT. Translating it yields CASSLGANTDTQYF.

The genes are TRBV5-5 and TRBJ2-5; tentatively, D is TRBD1 (6 bases). Germline assignment: CDR1 SGHKS and CDR2 YYEKEE (reference sequence). CDR3 length: 14 residues. V shed 5 bases and J shed 7 bases, with 18 bases lying between them. Here the CDR3 reads CASRDFRQDRTQYF. For the CDR3, the DNA is TGTGCCAGCAGGGACTTTAGACAGGACAGGACCCAGTACTTC.

The V gene is TRBV19, the J gene TRBJ2-1; D may be TRBD2 (6 bases). Deletions cut 5 bases from V and 16 bases from J, with 24 bases between. Germline CDR1 LNHDA, CDR2 SQIVND (reference sequence). The CDR3 is made up of 14 amino acids. DNA for the CDR3: TGTGCCAGTAGTCCTTATCCGTCGGGACTGCGTCAATTCTTC. Translated: CASSPYPSGLRQFF.

The J gene is TRBJ2-7, the V gene TRBV30; TRBD1 matches 7 bases. With 2 bases clipped from V and 0 bases from J, the junction kept 7 bases outside the gene matches. The length of the CDR3 is 15 residues. Germline V lookup: CDR1 GTSNPN, CDR2 SVGIG (reference sequence). The CDR3 nucleotides are TGTGCCTGGAGTTCCCTGGACAGGAACTCCTACGAGCAGTACTTC. This gives the protein CAWSSLDRNSYEQYF. The full variable domain, completed using reference TRBV30 and TRBJ2-7, is SQTIHQWPATLVQPVGSPLSLECTVEGTSNPNLYWYRQAAGRGLQLLFYSVGIGQISSEVPQNLSASRPQDRQFILSSKKLLLSDSGFYLCAWSSLDRNSYEQYFGPGTRLTVT.

The chain links TRBV12-3 or TRBV12-4 to TRBJ2-7; D unresolved. Trimming stripped 3 bases from V and 3 bases from J, with 9 bases between. The CDR3 extends over 13 amino acids. The CDR3 DNA sequence: TGTGCCAGCAGTTTTAAATCCCTCTACGAGCAGTACTTC. Protein product: CASSFKSLYEQYF.

The J gene is TRBJ2-5, the V gene TRBV6-2 or TRBV6-3; 9 bases match TRBD1. Germline lookup yields CDR1 MNHEY and CDR2 SVGEGT. CDR3 length equals 15 residues. J lost 1 base, V lost 6 bases, and 6 bases had no gene match. CDR3: CASSSGQGPQETQYF. CDR3 sequence (DNA): TGTGCCAGCAGCAGCGGACAGGGGCCCCAAGAGACCCAGTACTTC.

This rearrangement joins TRBV24-1 to TRBJ1-2, with TRBD1 as a possible D gene (5 bases). The V and J ends lost 4 bases and 5 bases respectively, with 10 bases between them. The CDR3 covers 13 residues. From germline, CDR1 is KGHDR and CDR2 SFDVKD. The CDR3 DNA follows: TGTGCCACCAGTGAAGGGGAAGAGTATGGCTACACCTTC. This gives the protein CATSEGEEYGYTF.